This T cell receptor beta chain came from a study of blood T cell repertoires in COVID-19. On the study more broadly: The United States, Italy and Spain supplied acute and convalescent COVID-19 samples. PBMCs, B-cell-depleted T cells, or T cells provided the cDNA or gDNA that made up the material.

Original processing notes: Quantification of nucleated cells was approximated via reference gene primer amplification. Using immunoSEQ multiplex PCR, the repertoire was profiled, and TCRdb retains in-frame clones only, with some absent. The DNA was the basis for D and trimming; V, J and clone size are from that table. The sample holds tens of thousands of clones; approximately 88% are singletons and the top ten take 5.8%. CDR1 and CDR2 (germline): LNHDA, SQIVND (reference sequence). J lost 4 bases, V lost 3 bases, and 1 base had no gene match. This CDR3 comprises 14 residues. The sequenced material came from peripheral blood. The chain employs TRBV19 and TRBJ1-2; 11 nucleotides line up with TRBD1. This TCR derives from a man aged 45-65 years with active COVID-19. The CDR3 DNA sequence: TGTGCCAGTAGTATTGGGACAGGGGGCTATGGCTACACCTTC. The encoded protein is CASSIGTGGYGYTF.